Each of the 19 T cell receptor beta chains below was sequenced from the same sample in a study of CD8+ T cells in alopecia areata. Sequencing templates came from extracted RNA that was reverse transcribed into cDNA. The method was immunoSEQ multiplex PCR; TCRdb's version includes in-frame clones alone and lacks a portion of them. The top ten hold 1.6% of the sample, which has some 240,000 clones, approximately 57% seen once. The treatment: oral pan-JAK inhibitor, 5-10 mg twice daily. Sequences were derived from CD4+ T cells sorted from blood, sampled at week 4, from a patient treated with tofacitinib. The receptors stem from a human donor with alopecia areata.

The sample holds one count of this clone. The gene calls are TRBV27 and TRBJ2-3; no clear D gene. The V gene's germline CDR1 is MNHEY and CDR2 SMNVEV (reference sequence). V lost 8 bases and J 0 bases, leaving 15 bases between the germline ends. This CDR3 comprises 15 residues. CDR3 in amino acids: CASRRAAASTDTQYF. CDR3 nucleotides: TGTGCCAGCCGTCGGGCAGCTGCTAGCACAGATACGCAGTATTTT.

Only a few counts were recorded for this clone. At one of its ends the junction is not consistent with the germline gene, which may arise from a read error. This rearrangement joins TRBV6-1 to TRBJ1-1; D is possibly TRBD1 (6 bases). The germline gives CDR1 MNHNS, CDR2 SASEGT. The CDR3 totals 12 residues. CDR3 sequence reads: CASKGGYTEAFF. The CDR3 DNA is TGTGCAAGCAAGGGGGGCTACACTGAAGCTTTCTTT.

The chain employs TRBV6-5 and TRBJ2-3, with D perhaps TRBD1 (6 bases). The CDR3 is made up of 13 amino acids. Trimming removed 3 bases at V and 6 bases at J, with 10 bases between. From germline, CDR1 is MNHEY and CDR2 SVGAGI. CDR3 sequence reads: CASSYYRADTQYF. CDR3 coding DNA: TGTGCCAGCAGTTATTACAGGGCGGATACGCAGTATTTT.

The count of this clone is one. This rearrangement joins TRBV30 to TRBJ2-7, with D possibly being TRBD1 (6 bases). Germline CDR1 is GTSNPN and CDR2 is SVGIG (reference sequence). This CDR3 spans 13 amino acids. The ends were cut back, 2 bases at V and 3 bases at J, with 11 bases in the middle. The CDR3 region has the DNA TGTGCCTGGAGTTGGCAGGGGAGCTACGAGCAGTACTTC. Translation: CAWSWQGSYEQYF.

The rearrangement joins TRBV7-3 to TRBJ2-1; no definite D call. Deletions cut 6 bases from V and 0 bases from J, with 15 bases between. In germline, CDR1 is SGHTA, CDR2 FQGTGA. CDR3 size: 16 residues. In DNA, the CDR3 is TGTGCCAGCAGTCCATTTGGGCGTAGCTCCTACAATGAGCAGTTCTTC. The encoded protein is CASSPFGRSSYNEQFF.

On this clone itself: This specimen includes other DNA sequences encoding the same CDR3. The chain uses TRBV29-1 and TRBJ2-6; D is undetermined. V was trimmed by 4 bases and J by 0 bases, leaving 7 bases between them. Germline assignment: CDR1 SQVTM and CDR2 ANQGSEA. The CDR3 spans 14 residues. DNA for the CDR3: TGCAGCGTTGGTGGGTTCTCTGGGGCCAACGTCCTGACTTTC. It is translated as CSVGGFSGANVLTF.

This sequence joins TRBV30 and TRBJ1-5; no firm D call. The CDR3 is 11 amino acids. Germline V CDR1 and CDR2: GTSNPN, SVGIG (reference sequence). Trimming cost V 2 bases and J 10 bases, with 9 bases left between them. The CDR3 is CAWSKGTPQHF. As DNA, the CDR3 is TGTGCCTGGAGTAAGGGCACCCCCCAGCATTTT.

This clone came up a few times. The chain links TRBV27 to TRBJ2-1; 8 bases are shared with TRBD1. The CDR3 has 12 residues. V was pared by 6 bases and J by 14 bases, with 9 bases of the junction left unmatched. Germline-derived CDR1 and CDR2 are MNHEY and SMNVEV (reference sequence). This CDR3 reads CASRRPGQGEFF. CDR3 DNA sequence: TGTGCCAGCAGGCGACCCGGACAGGGTGAGTTCTTC.

There are a few counts of this clone. V is TRBV9 and J is TRBJ2-7; no firm D call. V dropped 0 bases and J dropped 5 bases, with 9 bases sitting between them. The germline V gene encodes CDR1 SGDLS and CDR2 YYNGEE. The CDR3 covers 13 residues. The CDR3 coding sequence is TGTGCCAGCAGCGTAGCCCACGTGGACGAGCAGTACTTC. This codes for CASSVAHVDEQYF.

This clone was seen more than once but under ten times. The V call is TRBV30, the J call TRBJ1-4; D not certain. V was clipped by 0 bases and J by 6 bases, with 8 bases between them. Per germline, CDR1 GTSNPN and CDR2 SVGIG (reference sequence). The CDR3 has 13 amino acids. Here the CDR3 reads CAWSVRADEKLFF. The CDR3 DNA follows: TGTGCCTGGAGTGTGAGGGCCGATGAAAAACTGTTTTTT.

The CDR3 DNA is TGTGCCAGCAGCTTAGGTCCCGACACAGATACGCAGTATTTT. It yields the protein CASSLGPDTDTQYF. The chain joins TRBV7-2 to TRBJ2-3; D not resolved. V was pared by 1 base and J by 2 bases, with 7 bases between. This CDR3 region has 14 residues. The germline V gene has CDR1 SGHTA and CDR2 FQGNSA.

At least ten counts were recorded for this clone. The gene calls are TRBV6-1 and TRBJ1-2; D is perhaps TRBD1 (6 bases). V gave up 2 bases and J gave up 3 bases, with 10 bases separating them. This CDR3 spans 14 amino acids. From germline, CDR1 is MNHNS and CDR2 SASEGT. The CDR3 sequence: CASSETGKDYGYTF. In nucleotides, the CDR3 is TGTGCCAGCAGTGAAACAGGGAAGGACTATGGCTACACCTTC.

The chain joins TRBV29-1 to TRBJ2-7; 10 bases map to TRBD1. V shed 6 bases, J shed 3 bases, and the junction held 5 bases outside the gene matches. CDR1 is SQVTM and CDR2 is ANQGSEA in the germline V gene. CDR3 size: 13 residues. CDR3 sequence: CSVERTGGYEQYF. The CDR3 DNA reads TGCAGCGTCGAACGGACAGGGGGCTACGAGCAGTACTTC.

A note on this clone: Other DNA sequences in this specimen translate into the identical CDR3. V gene TRBV29-1 combines with J gene TRBJ1-2, with D possibly matching TRBD1 (5 bases). The CDR3 length is 10 residues. The V gene lost 4 bases and the J gene lost 6 bases, with 6 bases spanning the gap. Per germline, CDR1 SQVTM and CDR2 ANQGSEA. CDR3 amino acids: CSVGGDGYTF. Here the CDR3 DNA reads TGCAGCGTTGGAGGGGATGGCTACACCTTC.

This chain uses TRBV7-2 with TRBJ2-5, with D perhaps matching TRBD1 (6 bases). V lost 5 bases, J lost 1 base, and 11 bases lay in between. Looked up from germline, CDR1 is SGHTA and CDR2 is FQGNSA. The CDR3 totals 14 residues. CDR3 in amino acids: CASSQQGIQETQYF. The CDR3 DNA reads TGTGCCAGCAGCCAACAGGGAATCCAAGAGACCCAGTACTTC. The entire variable domain, with the rest obtained from reference TRBV7-2 and TRBJ2-5, is as follows: GAGVSQSPSNKVTEKGKDVELRCDPISGHTALYWYRQSLGQGLEFLIYFQGNSAPDKSGLPSDRFSAERTGGSVSTLTIQRTQQEDSAVYLCASSQQGIQETQYFGPGTRLLVL.

This clone occurred a few times. V is TRBV19 and J is TRBJ1-5; TRBD1 is a possible D gene (6 bases). V was cut by 4 bases and J by 2 bases, with 12 bases left in between. The CDR3 consists of 15 residues. The germline V gene has CDR1 LNHDA and CDR2 SQIVND (reference sequence). CDR3 residues: CASSKSQGGNQPQHF. The CDR3 DNA reads as TGTGCCAGTAGTAAATCACAGGGAGGCAATCAGCCCCAGCATTTT. The full variable domain, with the rest looked up from reference TRBV19 and TRBJ1-5, is DGGITQSPKYLFRKEGQNVTLSCEQNLNHDAMYWYRQDPGQGLRLIYYSQIVNDFQKGDIAEGYSVSREKKESFPLTVTSAQKNPTAFYLCASSKSQGGNQPQHFGDGTRLSIL.

The chain employs TRBV5-1 and TRBJ1-3; no clear D. Per the germline V gene, CDR1 is SGHRS and CDR2 is YFSETQ. Deletions cut 4 bases from V and 0 bases from J, with 11 bases between. This CDR3 is 15 amino acids long. CDR3 loop: CASSAGISSGNTIYF. The CDR3 nucleotides read TGCGCCAGCAGCGCTGGCATCAGCTCTGGAAACACCATATATTTT.

The CDR3 sequence: CSVNRDNSYGYTF. CDR3 sequence (DNA): TGCAGCGTTAACAGGGATAACAGTTATGGCTACACCTTC. The gene calls are TRBV29-1 and TRBJ1-2, with a tentative D call TRBD1 (6 bases). V was pared by 5 bases and J by 5 bases, with 15 bases between. The CDR3 has 13 amino acids. Germline V gene data show CDR1 as SQVTM and CDR2 as ANQGSEA.

The sample holds a few counts of this clone. V gene TRBV29-1 combines with J gene TRBJ1-4; TRBD1 agrees at 7 bases. Per germline, CDR1 SQVTM and CDR2 ANQGSEA. This CDR3 contains 12 residues. The V gene end was trimmed by 6 bases and the J gene end by 8 bases; junction bases not matched to a gene: 6. The CDR3 sequence is CSVGQAGEKLFF. CDR3 nucleotides: TGCAGCGTCGGACAGGCGGGGGAAAAACTGTTTTTT.